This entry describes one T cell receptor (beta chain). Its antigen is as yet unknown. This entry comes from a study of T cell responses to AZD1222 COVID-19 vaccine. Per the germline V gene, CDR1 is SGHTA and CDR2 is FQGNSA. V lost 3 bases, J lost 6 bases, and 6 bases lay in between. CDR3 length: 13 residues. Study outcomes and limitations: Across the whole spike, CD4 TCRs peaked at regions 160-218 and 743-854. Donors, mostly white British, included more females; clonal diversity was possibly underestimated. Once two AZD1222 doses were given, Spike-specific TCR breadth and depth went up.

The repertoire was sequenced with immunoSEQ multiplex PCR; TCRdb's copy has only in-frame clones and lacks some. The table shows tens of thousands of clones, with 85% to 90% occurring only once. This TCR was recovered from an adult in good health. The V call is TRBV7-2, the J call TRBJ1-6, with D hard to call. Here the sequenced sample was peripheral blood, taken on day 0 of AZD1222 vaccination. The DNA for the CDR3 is TGTGCCAGCAGCTTCGACTTTAATTCACCCCTCCACTTT. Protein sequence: CASSFDFNSPLHF. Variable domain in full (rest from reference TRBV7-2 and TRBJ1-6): GAGVSQSPSNKVTEKGKDVELRCDPISGHTALYWYRQSLGQGLEFLIYFQGNSAPDKSGLPSDRFSAERTGGSVSTLTIQRTQQEDSAVYLCASSFDFNSPLHFGNGTRLTVT.